Listed below are T cell receptor beta chains from one sample, sequenced in a study of PD-L1 blockade in urothelial cancer. Using immunoSEQ multiplex PCR, the repertoire was profiled, and TCRdb retains in-frame clones only, with some absent. The table lists approximately 380 clones, less than 50% of them singletons. The starting material was tumor tissue, obtained before atezolizumab (anti-PD-L1) treatment. The source is a man between 60 and 70 years old with urothelial cancer. The CDR3 runs from the conserved cysteine through the conserved F or W. The D gene is left open where the match is weak. Not all rows give a size; the values are once, few, many and, for expanded clones, a class.

V	size	D	J	CDR3	DNA
TRBV29-1	NA	NA	TRBJ1-1	CSVEEGSVAEAFF	TGCAGCGTTGAAGAAGGGAGTGTGGCTGAAGCTTTCTTT
TRBV29-1	NA	NA	TRBJ2-7	CSVTTLTYEQYF	TGCAGCGTTACCACCCTGACCTACGAGCAGTACTTC
TRBV28	few	NA	TRBJ1-1	CASSPPITKDVFF	TGTGCCAGCAGTCCTCCAATCACTAAAGACGTTTTCTTT
TRBV25-1	NA	NA	TRBJ2-1	CASSERTRLGGEQFF	TGTGCCAGCAGTGAAAGGACTCGACTCGGCGGCGAGCAGTTCTTC
TRBV29-1	NA	TRBD1	TRBJ1-3	CSVMTGFNGNTIYF	TGCAGCGTAATGACAGGGTTTAATGGAAACACCATATATTTT
TRBV9	NA	TRBD1	TRBJ1-6	CASSPRTGTLHF	TGTGCCAGCAGCCCAAGGACAGGGACCCTCCACTTT
TRBV19	NA	TRBD1	TRBJ1-2	CASSTGTGFNYGYTF	TGTGCCAGTAGTACCGGGACAGGTTTCAACTATGGCTACACCTTC
TRBV10-3	few	TRBD2	TRBJ2-1	CAISGASGGIYNEQFF	TGTGCCATCAGTGGCGCTAGCGGGGGGATATACAATGAGCAGTTCTTC
TRBV18	NA	TRBD1	TRBJ1-1	CASSQDRGRLGTEAFF	TGTGCCAGCTCACAGGACAGGGGGCGGTTGGGCACTGAAGCTTTCTTT
TRBV6-8	few	TRBD1	TRBJ1-2	CASSAGQGVGYTF	TGTGCCAGCAGTGCCGGACAGGGGGTCGGCTACACCTTC
TRBV7-7	NA	TRBD2	TRBJ2-1	CASTKTSGSALEQFF	TGTGCCAGCACCAAGACTAGCGGGAGTGCCTTAGAGCAGTTCTTC
TRBV19	few	NA	TRBJ1-1	CASSWGGLRTFF	TGTGCCAGTAGTTGGGGCGGGCTGAGAACTTTCTTT
TRBV11-3	few	NA	TRBJ1-3	CASSFRASGNTIYF	TGTGCCAGCAGCTTCAGGGCCTCTGGAAACACCATATATTTT
TRBV25-1	NA	NA	TRBJ1-2	CASSENMGYYGYTF	TGTGCCAGCAGTGAAAACATGGGCTACTATGGCTACACCTTC
TRBV14	few	NA	TRBJ1-1	CASSQGTGRNTEAFF	TGTGCCAGCAGCCAAGGAACAGGGAGGAACACTGAAGCTTTCTTT
TRBV19	few	NA	TRBJ1-2	CAIRGFHPGGYTF	TGTGCCATCCGAGGGTTCCATCCAGGAGGCTACACCTTC
TRBV9	few	NA	TRBJ2-2	CASSVAHTTNTGELFF	TGTGCCAGCAGCGTAGCACACACCACGAACACCGGGGAGCTGTTTTTT
TRBV11-3	large	NA	TRBJ1-4	CASSLSWGPSEKLFF	TGTGCCAGCAGCTTAAGTTGGGGGCCGAGTGAAAAACTGTTTTTT
TRBV12-5	NA	NA	TRBJ2-7	CASGHPGHKAYEQYF	TGTGCTAGTGGCCATCCCGGTCACAAGGCCTACGAGCAGTACTTC
TRBV19	NA	NA	TRBJ2-3	CASRLSGDTQYF	TGTGCCAGTAGACTATCAGGAGATACGCAGTATTTT
TRBV6-8	NA	NA	TRBJ1-6	CASSYYPDRDYNSPLHF	TGTGCCAGCAGTTACTACCCGGACAGAGATTATAATTCACCCCTCCACTTT
TRBV6-8	NA	NA	TRBJ1-2	CASIQGVGGAGYTF	TGTGCCAGCATACAAGGGGTTGGAGGAGCGGGCTACACCTTC
TRBV30	NA	NA	TRBJ1-1	CAWRERGTYTEAFF	TGTGCCTGGAGGGAAAGGGGAACATACACTGAAGCTTTCTTT
TRBV23-1	NA	TRBD2	TRBJ2-1	CASSQDYSGSYNEQFF	TGCGCCAGCAGCCAAGATTACAGCGGGAGTTACAATGAGCAGTTCTTC
TRBV9	large	NA	TRBJ2-6	CASSDEVSGANVLTF	TGTGCCAGCAGTGATGAGGTCTCTGGGGCCAACGTCCTGACTTTC
TRBV29-1	NA	NA	TRBJ1-2	CSVAPGPISYGYTF	TGCAGCGTGGCTCCGGGGCCTATAAGCTATGGCTACACCTTC
TRBV11-3	large	NA	TRBJ2-2	CASSLDTSPGELFF	TGTGCCAGCAGCTTAGACACTTCCCCCGGGGAGCTGTTTTTT
TRBV29-1	NA	NA	TRBJ1-1	CSVEGALMNTEAFF	TGCAGCGTTGAAGGGGCCCTCATGAACACTGAAGCTTTCTTT
TRBV6-8	NA	TRBD1	TRBJ1-2	CASSLTGGSNYGYTF	TGTGCCAGCAGCCTGACAGGGGGTAGTAACTATGGCTACACCTTC
TRBV28	few	NA	TRBJ2-2	CASTRRRASTGELFF	TGTGCCAGCACCCGGCGGAGGGCGAGCACCGGGGAGCTGTTTTTT
TRBV11-3	large	TRBD1	TRBJ1-1	CASSLVQGTTEAFF	TGTGCCAGCAGCTTAGTACAGGGGACCACTGAAGCTTTCTTT
TRBV6-8	few	NA	TRBJ2-3	CASSYSPPGSTDTQYF	TGTGCCAGCAGTTACTCTCCACCGGGGAGCACAGATACGCAGTATTTT
TRBV30	NA	NA	TRBJ1-2	CAWNTGFRYGYTF	TGTGCCTGGAACACAGGGTTTCGGTATGGCTACACCTTC
TRBV11-3	NA	TRBD2	TRBJ2-7	CASSLELAGAYEQYF	TGTGCCAGCAGCTTAGAACTAGCGGGAGCTTACGAGCAGTACTTC
TRBV19	NA	NA	TRBJ1-1	CASSLIAVGTEAFF	TGTGCCAGTAGCCTAATAGCCGTCGGGACCGAAGCTTTCTTT
TRBV28	few	NA	TRBJ1-4	CASSQSRSRTDGKLFF	TGTGCCAGCAGTCAATCCCGAAGTAGGACGGATGGAAAACTGTTTTTT
TRBV18	NA	NA	TRBJ1-2	CASSPGAATDYGYTF	TGTGCCAGCTCACCCGGGGCAGCCACAGACTATGGCTACACCTTC
TRBV6-8	few	NA	TRBJ1-2	CASNDHPAGYTF	TGTGCCAGCAACGACCATCCCGCTGGCTACACCTTC
TRBV29-1	NA	NA	TRBJ1-1	CSVEHESTEAFF	TGCAGCGTTGAACACGAATCCACTGAAGCTTTCTTT
TRBV29-1	NA	TRBD1	TRBJ1-1	CSVDRGQGTEAFF	TGCAGCGTTGACAGGGGGCAGGGCACTGAAGCTTTCTTT
TRBV6-8	large	NA	TRBJ1-4	CASGPGWGNEKLFF	TGTGCCAGCGGCCCGGGGTGGGGTAATGAAAAACTGTTTTTT
TRBV11-3	few	NA	TRBJ2-5	CASSVGRIQETQYF	TGTGCCAGCAGCGTAGGGAGGATTCAAGAGACCCAGTACTTC
TRBV11-3	large	NA	TRBJ2-1	CASSARDPPYNEQFF	TGTGCCAGCAGCGCCCGGGACCCCCCCTACAATGAGCAGTTCTTC
TRBV19	NA	NA	TRBJ2-7	CASTPGVLAVYEQYF	TGTGCCAGTACCCCCGGGGTCTTGGCAGTCTACGAGCAGTACTTC
TRBV14	NA	NA	TRBJ1-1	CASSQVRARGAFF	TGTGCCAGCAGCCAAGTAAGGGCCAGGGGAGCTTTCTTT
TRBV25-1	NA	TRBD1	TRBJ1-5	CASSPTGSLSNQPQHF	TGTGCCAGCAGTCCGACAGGGAGTTTGAGCAATCAGCCCCAGCATTTT
TRBV11-3	few	TRBD2	TRBJ2-5	CASSPRLAGAEETQYF	TGTGCCAGCAGCCCCCGACTAGCGGGGGCCGAAGAGACCCAGTACTTC
TRBV28	few	NA	TRBJ1-1	CASSTIRMNTEAFF	TGTGCCAGCAGTACCATACGGATGAACACTGAAGCTTTCTTT
TRBV6-8	few	TRBD1	TRBJ1-1	CASRRTGLAEAFF	TGTGCCAGCAGGAGGACAGGGCTGGCTGAAGCTTTCTTT
TRBV6-8	NA	NA	TRBJ2-3	CASSYSKGVDTQYF	TGTGCCAGCAGTTACTCGAAAGGGGTGGATACGCAGTATTTT
TRBV19	NA	TRBD1	TRBJ1-4	CASSALTGGGEKLFF	TGTGCCAGTAGTGCCCTAACAGGGGGCGGCGAAAAACTGTTTTTT
TRBV11-3	large	NA	TRBJ1-1	CASSILQGPNTEAFF	TGTGCCAGCAGCATCCTACAGGGCCCGAACACTGAAGCTTTCTTT
TRBV25-1	NA	TRBD2	TRBJ2-1	CASSDAGTSGNEQFF	TGTGCCAGCAGTGACGCCGGGACTAGCGGCAATGAGCAGTTCTTC
TRBV5-1	once	NA	TRBJ1-1	CASSVVEAMNTEAFF	TGCGCCAGCAGCGTCGTTGAGGCAATGAACACTGAAGCTTTCTTT
TRBV19	NA	NA	TRBJ2-7	CASTLAGGTYEQYF	TGTGCCAGTACCTTAGCAGGCGGCACCTACGAGCAGTACTTC
TRBV7-7	NA	TRBD1	TRBJ2-2	CASSLTGGVGELFF	TGTGCCAGCAGCTTGACAGGGGGCGTCGGGGAGCTGTTTTTT
TRBV28	NA	NA	TRBJ2-7	CASSWDTARLEQYF	TGTGCCAGCAGTTGGGACACGGCCCGGCTAGAGCAGTACTTC
TRBV9	few	NA	TRBJ1-5	CASSGGGLSVVQPQHF	TGTGCCAGCAGTGGAGGGGGACTCTCGGTCGTTCAGCCCCAGCATTTT
TRBV29-1	NA	TRBD1	TRBJ1-2	CSVEGQGGYGYTF	TGCAGCGTTGAGGGACAGGGAGGCTATGGCTACACCTTC
TRBV11-3	few	NA	TRBJ2-7	CASSLEARGSEQYF	TGTGCCAGCAGCTTAGAGGCCCGGGGGAGCGAGCAGTACTTC